This T cell receptor (beta chain) was obtained from a study of CXCR3-negative and CXCR3-positive naive CD8 T cells (dated by TCRdb to the late 2010s). About the full investigation: In total, 110 million to 150 million TRB reads were obtained, corresponding to roughly 1.5 +/- 0.3 million reads per library. TRBV-TRBJ cluster analysis included naive subsets from roughly 5 donors and memory cells from 3 donors. Data from 11 donors, pooled across two independent experiments, went into the diversity and physicochemical repertoire analyses. Overall study results and their limits: TRB CDR3s from CXCR3-positive naive cells showed higher hydrophobicity (lower Kidera factor 4), lower energy, and higher strength and volume indices than CXCR3-negative naive cells. Because CXCR3 expression was partially decreased after cryopreservation, freshly isolated PBMCs were used for most assays. Similar TRBV-TRBJ usage was shown by naive CXCR3-negative and CXCR3-positive cells from the same donor, whereas distinct patterns were shown by memory cells. Because surface CD5, which has been linked to self-reactivity in mice, was comparable between naive subsets, TCR interaction strength was also inferred from TRB CDR3 physicochemical properties. Comparably high repertoire diversity was found in both naive subsets, whereas much lower repertoire diversity was found in memory CD8+ T cells.

The CDR3 has 13 amino acids, counting the end cysteine and phenylalanine. No DNA is recorded. As to this clonotype: Its recognized antigen is unknown.

TCRdb lists the instrument as NextSeq 550. The Human TCR Profiling Kit (MiLaboratory) was used to prepare UMI-labeled 5' RACE TRB cDNA libraries. The full amount of extracted RNA was used for cDNA synthesis, and the full amount of resulting cDNA was used for PCR amplification. Libraries were prepared in parallel with an identical number of PCR cycles. The paper's data handling went like this. About 54,000 +/- 9,700 unique UMI-labeled TRB cDNA molecules per library were extracted with MIGEC and MiXCR, with at least two reads per UMI required. An average of approximately 40,000 +/- 10,000 functional in-frame TRB CDR3 nucleotide clonotypes without stop codons was found per library. After each sample was downsampled to 5000 UMI-labeled TRB molecules, VDJtools was used to calculate diversity metrics such as normalized Shannon-Wiener and Chao1. VDJtools computed clonotype-size-weighted physicochemical properties of the central five CDR3 residues: interaction energy, strength, volume and Kidera factor 4. Following TCRdb reprocessing, every CDR3 protein sequence forms one entry, and DNA is not provided. None of the V and J calls come from the authors' own analysis; TCRdb made them. The table for this sample records roughly 100,000 distinct CDR3 sequences. 1.1% of the sample is held by the ten biggest clonotypes.

Each CD8+ T cell subset was flow-sorted in triplicate, with over 250,000 cells per subset placed directly into RLT lysis buffer. Naive CD8+ T cells were defined stringently as CD45RO-CCR7+CD27+CD95- to exclude memory contaminants. Standard density gradient centrifugation was used to isolate peripheral blood mononuclear cells from buffy coats. Naive CXCR3-negative and CXCR3-positive CD8+ T cells were flow-sorted using a FACSAria III. An RNeasy Mini Kit was used to extract total RNA from the sorted cells. The chain uses TRBV21-1 and TRBJ1-6. TRBV21-1 is a listed pseudogene. This receptor was taken from a human donor in good health. Some clones in this sample may be carry-over from other donors' samples. The source material was naive CXCR3- CD8+ T cells from blood. The cell subset or site label here, explained by the study, means: CD45RO-CCR7+CD27+CD95- naive CD8+ T cells lacking CXCR3 (TNR3-). The CDR3 has the sequence CASTDDGFSPLHF.